This T cell receptor beta chain was captured by sequencing in a study of somatic mutations in cytotoxic T cells in rheumatoid arthritis. Repertoires were generated with immunoSEQ multiplex PCR, while TCRdb's copy carries only in-frame clones and drops some. The profile shows roughly 32,000 clones, more than 75% of them singletons. A note on this clone: Its antigen is not known. One end of the junction fails to match germline, which may point to a read error.

General study findings and limits: A largest CD8+ clone above 20% of CD8+ cells occurred in about an eighth of the roughly 60 patients.

There are 15 residues in the CDR3. Germline-derived CDR1 and CDR2 are SSHAT and FNYEAQ (reference sequence). Magnetic beads with positive selection isolated CD4+ and CD8+ fractions, whose purity was verified by flow cytometry. The TCR sequence derives from an adult with rheumatoid arthritis. Sample: CD8+ T cells sorted from blood. The chain joins TRBV7-7 to TRBJ2-2; no clear D gene. The CDR3 loop reads CASSLSPVNTGELFF. The CDR3 DNA follows: TGTGCTAGCAGCTTAAGTCCAGTCAACACCGGGGAGCTGTTTTTT.